The text below deals with one T cell receptor (beta chain). Method: immunoSEQ multiplex PCR; TCRdb's copy keeps in-frame clones and lacks some. Counted here are tens of thousands of clones, roughly nine tenths occurring once; the ten biggest clones make up 13% to 15%. The source of the sample is a study of OX40 agonist ivuxolimab in advanced cancers. Germline V gives CDR1 SEHNR, CDR2 FQNEAQ (reference sequence). The CDR3 is 12 residues long. The sample consisted of CD4+ or CD8+ T cells sorted from blood, taken in a trial of the OX40 agonist ivuxolimab. The receptor was derived from an adult with an advanced solid tumor such as melanoma, head and neck, liver or kidney cancer. The V and J genes are TRBV7-9 and TRBJ2-7; 10 positions match TRBD1. CDR3 region: CSFGDRGYEQYF. The CDR3 DNA reads as TGTAGCTTTGGGGACAGGGGCTACGAGCAGTACTTC.